Below, 24 T cell receptor beta chains from the same sample are listed, as sequenced in a study of early T cells in non-severe SARS-CoV-2 infection. Using its own MiXCR run on the 5' RACE reads, TCRdb lists one record per CDR3 protein. The table has tens of thousands of distinct CDR3 sequences, 10% seen once. Here the sequenced sample was whole blood, taken at baseline. The receptor set was obtained from an adult who was a healthcare worker with PCR-confirmed SARS-CoV-2 infection or an uninfected control (not recorded which).

This clonotype was recorded a few times. The genes are TRBV10-2 and TRBJ1-1; tentative D call: TRBD1 (6 bases). V shed 10 bases and J shed 9 bases, with 21 bases lying between them. Germline V gives CDR1 WSHSY, CDR2 SAAADI. The CDR3 runs to 13 residues. CDR3 sequence (DNA): TGCGCCACGGGGGCCCAGGGAGGGACCCAAGCTTTCTTT. This gives the protein CATGAQGGTQAFF.

This clonotype was observed many times. V gene TRBV19 combines with J gene TRBJ2-3, with 7 bases identical to TRBD1. Per germline, CDR1 LNHDA and CDR2 SQIVND (reference sequence). Trimming removed 4 bases from V and 3 bases from J; junction bases left unmatched: 4. CDR3 size: 14 residues. CDR3 in DNA: TGTGCCAGTAGTACAGGGACAGCTACAGATACGCAGTATTTT. Amino acid sequence: CASSTGTATDTQYF.

This clonotype showed up many times. This chain connects TRBV7-2 to TRBJ1-2, with 7 bases that match TRBD1. Germline trimming cut 0 bases from V and 4 bases from J; bases unmatched to any gene: 8. The CDR3 spans 16 residues. CDR1 is SGHTA and CDR2 is FQGNSA in the germline V gene. CDR3 region: CASSLASGGGGYGYTF. CDR3 nucleotides: TGTGCCAGCAGCTTAGCATCCGGAGGGGGCGGCTATGGCTACACCTTC. Supplemented by reference TRBV7-2 and TRBJ1-2, the full variable domain reads GAGVSQSPSNKVTEKGKDVELRCDPISGHTALYWYRQSLGQGLEFLIYFQGNSAPDKSGLPSDRFSAERTGGSVSTLTIQRTQQEDSAVYLCASSLASGGGGYGYTFGSGTRLTVV.

This chain connects TRBV5-1 to TRBJ1-1; D call uncertain. Germline values: CDR1 SGHRS, CDR2 YFSETQ. Trimming removed 4 bases from V and 6 bases from J, with 16 bases in between. The CDR3 covers 14 residues. CDR3 coding DNA: TGCGCCAGCAGCCTCCAAGCCAAGGGATCTGAAGCTTTCTTT. It is translated as CASSLQAKGSEAFF.

This clonotype was recorded at least ten times. V is TRBV7-9 and J is TRBJ2-3, with TRBD2 matching 10 bases. V lost 4 bases and J lost 1; bases outside the gene matches: 5. This CDR3 is 16 amino acids long. The germline gives CDR1 SEHNR, CDR2 FQNEAQ (reference sequence). The CDR3 DNA sequence: TGTGCCAGCAGCTCCGCCGGACTAGCGGGCACAGATACGCAGTATTTT. As protein: CASSSAGLAGTDTQYF.

The sample holds a few counts of this clonotype. The chain couples TRBV29-1 to TRBJ2-1; no clear D gene. Germline V gene lookup returns CDR1 SQVTM and CDR2 ANQGSEA. The V end was cut by 0 bases, the J end by 7 bases, with 19 bases between. The CDR3 has 16 residues. The CDR3, as DNA: TGCAGCGTTGAAGATATTGTTAGCTGGACGGAGAATGAGCAGTTCTTC. This sequence encodes CSVEDIVSWTENEQFF.

This clonotype was counted at least ten times. J is TRBJ1-1 and V is TRBV28; possible D gene TRBD1, 6 bases. The V gene lost 5 bases and the J gene lost 6 bases, with 10 bases spanning the gap. The CDR3 is 12 residues long. The germline V gene has CDR1 MDHEN and CDR2 SYDVKM. The CDR3: CASSQGKSEAFF. CDR3 DNA sequence: TGTGCCAGCAGTCAGGGGAAATCTGAAGCTTTCTTT.

V usage is TRBV7-9 and J usage is TRBJ2-7, with D tentatively TRBD1 or TRBD2 (6 bases each). CDR3 size: 15 residues. The V gene lost 0 bases and the J gene lost 4 bases, with 13 bases spanning the gap. Germline V gives CDR1 SEHNR, CDR2 FQNEAQ (reference sequence). This CDR3 reads CASSLARGLVYEQYF. CDR3 DNA sequence: TGTGCCAGCAGCTTAGCCCGGGGGCTTGTTTACGAGCAGTACTTC.

At least ten counts were recorded for this clonotype. The CDR3 loop reads CASSETVSSYNEQFF. The DNA for the CDR3 is TGTGCCAGCAGCGAGACCGTAAGCTCCTACAATGAGCAGTTCTTC. This chain joins TRBV9 and TRBJ2-1; D unresolved. The CDR3 contains 15 residues. The germline V gene has CDR1 SGDLS and CDR2 YYNGEE. The V gene lost 3 bases and the J gene lost 0 bases, with 10 bases spanning the gap.

The chain joins TRBV20-1 to TRBJ1-4; 10 bases map to TRBD1. The germline V gene encodes CDR1 DFQATT and CDR2 SNEGSKA (reference sequence). The V gene end was trimmed by 6 bases and the J gene end by 8 bases; junction bases not matched to a gene: 15. The CDR3 totals 16 residues. CDR3 in DNA: TGCAGTGCCATCCAAGGACAGGGGGTGGGAGGAGAAAAACTGTTTTTT. This codes for CSAIQGQGVGGEKLFF.

This clonotype came up many times. The V and J genes are TRBV5-1 and TRBJ2-7; 8 bases line up with TRBD2. Germline V lookup: CDR1 SGHRS, CDR2 YFSETQ. With V trimmed by 4 bases and J by 6 bases, 9 bases remained unmatched. There are 14 residues in the CDR3. CDR3 sequence reads: CASSPGTRPPEQYF. CDR3 coding DNA: TGCGCCAGCAGCCCCGGGACTAGACCTCCCGAGCAGTACTTC.

This clonotype was observed many times. The J gene is TRBJ2-1, the V gene TRBV19, with D possibly TRBD2 on 8 matching bases. Looked up from germline, CDR1 is LNHDA and CDR2 is SQIVND (reference sequence). Deletions cut 9 bases from V and 6 bases from J, with 18 bases between. This CDR3 has 14 residues. DNA for the CDR3: TGTGCCAGCAAGGGGGCTAGCGGGTTCAATGAGCAGTTCTTC. This codes for CASKGASGFNEQFF.

About this clonotype: This clone may be a read error of a much larger clone one base away. This chain uses TRBV5-4 with TRBJ2-1, with a weak D call TRBD1 (7 bases). Germline V gives CDR1 SGHNT, CDR2 YYREEE (reference sequence). The length of the CDR3 is 16 residues. V shed 4 bases and J shed 3 bases, with 17 bases lying between them. The CDR3 DNA is TGTGCCAGCAGCCCGCGGAGGGGACAGAGCTACAATGAGCAGTTCTTC. Its translation is CASSPRRGQSYNEQFF.

The table lists this clonotype with a few counts. This chain uses TRBV12-3 or TRBV12-4 with TRBJ2-1; unclear D gene. Trimming stripped 5 bases from V and 6 bases from J, with 11 bases between. This CDR3 spans 13 amino acids. In DNA, the CDR3 is TGTGCCAGCAGTCTCCACTTGTCCAATGAGCAGTTCTTC. This sequence encodes CASSLHLSNEQFF.

J is TRBJ2-3 and V is TRBV4-2; D might be TRBD2 (6 bases). With 0 bases removed from V and 5 bases from J, the gap between germline ends came to 15 bases. The CDR3 has 16 amino acids. Germline CDR1 reads LGHNA; CDR2 reads YNFKEQ. The CDR3: CASSQEVREPEDTQYF. The DNA for the CDR3 is TGTGCCAGCAGCCAAGAAGTACGGGAGCCGGAAGATACGCAGTATTTT.

This clonotype was observed at least ten times. The chain uses TRBV6-5 and TRBJ1-2; maybe TRBD1 (6 bases). Between the trimmed V and J ends, which lost 6 bases and 9 bases, there was a span of 20 bases. Germline values: CDR1 MNHEY, CDR2 SVGAGI. CDR3 length: 14 amino acids. The CDR3 DNA reads as TGTGCCAGCAGCAAACTTACAGGGATGAATCGCTACACCTTC. This gives the protein CASSKLTGMNRYTF.

This clonotype was counted ten times or more. The CDR3 protein is CSARLGGKLFF. In DNA, the CDR3 is TGCAGTGCTAGGCTTGGGGGAAAACTGTTTTTT. This chain links TRBV20-1 with TRBJ1-4; D is possibly TRBD1 (5 bases). Trimming took off 3 bases at V and 10 bases at J, with 9 bases between the two ends. The CDR3 runs to 11 residues. Germline assignment: CDR1 DFQATT and CDR2 SNEGSKA (reference sequence).

This clonotype was seen many times. The junction departs from the called germline gene at one end, perhaps through a read error. This chain connects TRBV7-7 to TRBJ2-3; TRBD2 agrees at 10 bases. Germline-derived CDR1 and CDR2 are SSHAT and FNYEAQ (reference sequence). The CDR3 contains 14 residues. The DNA for the CDR3 is TGTGCTAGCAGTCCTAGCGGGAGAGGAGATACGCAGTATTTT. Encoded protein: CASSPSGRGDTQYF.

In this sample, this clonotype turned up many times. CDR3 DNA sequence: TGTGCCAGCAGCCCACCGGGACAGGGGTATAACAATGAGCAGTTCTTC. This codes for CASSPPGQGYNNEQFF. This chain joins TRBV14 and TRBJ2-1; 10 nucleotides match TRBD1. Germline trimming cut 4 bases from V and 5 bases from J; bases unmatched to any gene: 8. The CDR3 extends over 16 amino acids. Germline values: CDR1 SGHDN, CDR2 FVKESK.

This clonotype has a handful of counts. The CDR3 nucleotides read TGTGCCAGCAGTAACTTAGAGTATACGCAGTATTTT. It codes for CASSNLEYTQYF. The V gene is TRBV28, the J gene TRBJ2-3; D gene ambiguous. CDR1 is MDHEN, CDR2 SYDVKM, per germline. This CDR3 is built from 12 residues. V lost 5 bases to trimming and J lost 7 bases, with 10 bases between them.

This clonotype turned up a few times. The J gene is TRBJ1-5, the V gene TRBV28; 7 bases map to TRBD1. This CDR3 comprises 13 residues. V gave up 5 bases and J gave up 5 bases; unmatched junction bases: 3. Germline lookup yields CDR1 MDHEN and CDR2 SYDVKM. The CDR3 DNA reads TGTGCCAGCAGTGACAGGGTGCATCAGCCCCAGCATTTT. The encoded protein is CASSDRVHQPQHF. The entire variable domain, with the rest obtained from reference TRBV28 and TRBJ1-5, is as follows: DVKVTQSSRYLVKRTGEKVFLECVQDMDHENMFWYRQDPGLGLRLIYFSYDVKMKEKGDIPEGYSVSREKKERFSLILESASTNQTSMYLCASSDRVHQPQHFGDGTRLSIL.

The rearrangement joins TRBV28 to TRBJ1-2; 8 bases map to TRBD1. The germline CDR1 and CDR2 sequences are MDHEN and SYDVKM. The V and J ends lost 4 bases and 7 bases, in that order; junction bases with no gene match: 8. The length of the CDR3 is 14 residues. CDR3 coding DNA: TGTGCCAGCAGTTCTCAGGGGGCGCTTGGTGGCTACACCTTC. Translation: CASSSQGALGGYTF.

The table lists this clonotype with many counts. J is TRBJ1-2 and V is TRBV20-1; TRBD1 agrees at 8 bases. CDR1 is DFQATT and CDR2 is SNEGSKA in the germline V gene (reference sequence). V lost 3 bases to trimming and J lost 8 bases; unmatched junction nucleotides: 11. The CDR3 is 14 amino acids. The CDR3 spells CSASPGGAMNGYTF. CDR3 nucleotides: TGCAGTGCTAGTCCAGGGGGCGCGATGAACGGCTACACCTTC.

In this sample, this clonotype turned up many times. The rearrangement links TRBV4-3 to TRBJ2-7; possibly TRBD1 for D (5 bases). The V gene's germline CDR1 is LGHNA and CDR2 YSLEER. The CDR3 extends over 14 amino acids. Trimming removed 1 base from V and 2 bases from J, with 9 bases in between. The CDR3 DNA reads as TGCGCCAGCAGCCAAGTCGCAGGGCCCTACGAGCAGTACTTC. It is translated as CASSQVAGPYEQYF.